This T cell receptor (beta chain) was identified during a study of blood T cell repertoires in COVID-19. Study details: Spain, Italy and the United States supplied samples that represented acute and convalescent COVID-19. The analysed material was cDNA or gDNA that came from T cells, B-cell-depleted T cells, or PBMCs.

Per the original data handling: Estimated nucleated cell counts came from reference gene primer amplification. Profiling relied on immunoSEQ multiplex PCR, and the TCRdb table lists in-frame clones only, not all of them. V and J calls and clone size follow that table, whereas D and trimming were derived from the DNA. The sample carries some 100,000 clones, about 90% recorded once. The CDR3 is 16 amino acids. Material: peripheral blood. The V call is TRBV21-1, the J call TRBJ2-7; the table's D gene call, TRBD1, was not cross checked with the DNA. TRBV21-1 is reported as a pseudogene. The source is a human donor in a cohort sampled during active COVID-19. CDR3 amino acids: CASSKVLRDTSLEQYF. Written as DNA, the CDR3 is TGTGCCAGCAGCAAAGTATTAAGGGACACATCACTCGAGCAGTACTTC.